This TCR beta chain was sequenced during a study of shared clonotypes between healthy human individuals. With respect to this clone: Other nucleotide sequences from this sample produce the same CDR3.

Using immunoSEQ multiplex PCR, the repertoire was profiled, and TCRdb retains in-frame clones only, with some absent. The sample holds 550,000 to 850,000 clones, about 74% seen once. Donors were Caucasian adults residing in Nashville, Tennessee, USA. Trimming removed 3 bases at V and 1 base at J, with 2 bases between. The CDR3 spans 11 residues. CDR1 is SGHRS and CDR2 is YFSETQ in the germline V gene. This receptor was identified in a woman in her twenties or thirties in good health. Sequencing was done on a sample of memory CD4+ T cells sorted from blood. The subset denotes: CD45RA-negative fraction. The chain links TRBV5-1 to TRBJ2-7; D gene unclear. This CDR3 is CASSSSYEQYF. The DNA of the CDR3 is TGCGCCAGCAGCTCGTCCTACGAGCAGTACTTC.